This TCR beta chain comes out of a study of CD4+ T cells in melanoma. The CDR3 is made up of 17 amino acids. V lost 5 bases, J lost 4 bases, and 23 bases lay in between. The germline CDR1 and CDR2 sequences are SGHNT and YYREEE (reference sequence). Study observations and caveats: Neoantigen-specific CD4+ T cells in melanoma reportedly had diverse differentiation states. A reported correlation linked neoantigen-specific CD4+ T cells to CD8+, macrophage and B cell function.

Comments on this clone: What it binds is not known.

Data came from immunoSEQ multiplex PCR; TCRdb stores just in-frame clones and leaves some out. The sample shows 40,000 to 50,000 clones, nearly 90% of them seen only once. The sequence was obtained from a human donor with melanoma. The sequenced material came from peripheral blood. The chain couples TRBV5-4 to TRBJ2-3; the D gene is possibly TRBD2 (6 bases). The CDR3 DNA reads as TGTGCCAGCAGTCCACCTGCGGGGTTAGGTCGGCCAGATACGCAGTATTTT. As protein: CASSPPAGLGRPDTQYF.